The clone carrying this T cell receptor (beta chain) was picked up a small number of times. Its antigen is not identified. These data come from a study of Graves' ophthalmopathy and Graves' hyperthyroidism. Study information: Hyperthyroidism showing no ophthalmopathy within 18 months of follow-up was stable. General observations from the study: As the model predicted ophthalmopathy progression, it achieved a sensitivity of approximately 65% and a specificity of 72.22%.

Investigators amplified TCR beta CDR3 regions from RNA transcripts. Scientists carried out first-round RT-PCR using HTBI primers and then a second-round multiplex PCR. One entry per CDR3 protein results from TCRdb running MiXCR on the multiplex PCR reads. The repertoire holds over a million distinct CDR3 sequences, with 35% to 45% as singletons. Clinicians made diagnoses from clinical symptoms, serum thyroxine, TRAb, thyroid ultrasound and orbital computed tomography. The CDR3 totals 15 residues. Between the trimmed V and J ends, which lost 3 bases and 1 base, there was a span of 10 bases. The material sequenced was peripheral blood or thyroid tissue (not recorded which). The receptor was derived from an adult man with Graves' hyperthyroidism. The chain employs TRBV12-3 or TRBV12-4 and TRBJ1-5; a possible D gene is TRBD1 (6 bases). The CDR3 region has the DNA TGTGCCAGCAGTTTTAGGGGGGTAAGCAATCAGCCCCAGCATTTT. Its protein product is CASSFRGVSNQPQHF.